The 2 T cell receptor beta chains in this list originate from one sample, sequenced in a study of shared clonotypes between healthy human individuals. Data came from immunoSEQ multiplex PCR; TCRdb stores just in-frame clones and leaves some out. The sample has about 2.4 million clones, 85% to 95% seen once. What was sequenced was naive CD4+ T cells sorted from blood. Subset meaning: CD45RA+ positively selected. Receptor source: a man in his late teens or twenties in good health.

The rearrangement joins TRBV19 to TRBJ2-7; D is ambiguous. V was cut by 8 bases and J by 6 bases, with 17 bases left in between. Germline loops: CDR1 LNHDA, CDR2 SQIVND (reference sequence). The CDR3 sequence is 13 residues long. CDR3 in amino acids: CASSLGQSLEQYF. As DNA, the CDR3 is TGTGCCAGTTCCCTGGGTCAATCACTCGAGCAGTACTTC.

The gene calls are TRBV10-3 and TRBJ2-3; 9 nucleotides align to TRBD1. J lost 3 bases, V lost 0 bases, and 4 bases had no gene match. The CDR3 extends over 16 amino acids. Germline assignment: CDR1 ENHRY and CDR2 SYGVKD. In DNA form, the CDR3 reads TGTGCCATCAGTGAGTCGACTGGACAGGGGACAGATACGCAGTATTTT. It yields the protein CAISESTGQGTDTQYF.